In this sample, the clone carrying this TCR beta chain turned up many times. Its antigen is as yet unknown. TCRdb passed the 5' RACE reads through MiXCR, listing each CDR3 protein once. The sample holds fewer than 400,000 distinct CDR3 sequences, roughly 14% seen once. These data are taken from a study of CD8 T cells in ankylosing spondylitis. Whole-study findings and limits: The study identified a TCR beta motif of about eight highly homologous variants that appeared characteristic of ankylosing spondylitis blood.

The ends lost 5 bases at V and 3 bases at J; junction bases unmatched: 6. CDR1 ENHRY and CDR2 SYGVKD come from the germline V gene. The CDR3 is 15 residues long. V is TRBV10-3 and J is TRBJ2-3, with TRBD1 matching 9 bases. The receptor's source is a male donor with ankylosing spondylitis or in good health (not recorded which). Sample: blood, either unsorted or a sorted T cell fraction (not recorded which). The CDR3 DNA is TGTGCCATCAGTCGGACAGGGGAGTCGACAGATACGCAGTATTTT. This gives the protein CAISRTGESTDTQYF.